The 23 T cell receptor beta chains reported below all come from one sample, sequenced in a study of cytomegalovirus exposure and HLA in healthy donors. Vbeta (60) and Jbeta (13) primers were used in the PCR. The data were produced by immunoSEQ multiplex PCR, yet TCRdb's version contains in-frame clones alone and is incomplete. This table holds 60,000 to 70,000 clones, around four fifths found once. Sample: PBMCs. Receptors originate from a woman aged 30 to 39 in good health and CMV-seronegative.

The rearrangement links TRBV30 to TRBJ2-3; D is unclear. Germline V gives CDR1 GTSNPN, CDR2 SVGIG (reference sequence). The germline V and J ends were trimmed by 0 bases and 1 base, with 8 bases remaining between them. The CDR3 sequence is 14 residues long. CDR3: CAWSVKAGTDTQYF. The CDR3 DNA sequence: TGTGCCTGGAGTGTTAAGGCGGGCACAGATACGCAGTATTTT.

The V call is TRBV30, the J call TRBJ1-6; tentatively, D is TRBD1 (6 bases). Trimming pared 1 base from V and 7 bases from J, leaving 14 bases between. CDR1 and CDR2 (germline): GTSNPN, SVGIG (reference sequence). This CDR3 is 15 amino acids long. The CDR3 is CAWSAGRGRNSPLHF. CDR3 coding DNA: TGTGCCTGGAGTGCCGGCAGGGGACGCAATTCACCCCTCCACTTT.

The CDR3 region is CASGTASYEQYF. The CDR3 coding sequence is TGTGCCAGCGGGACAGCATCCTACGAGCAGTACTTC. The rearrangement links TRBV28 to TRBJ2-7; 7 bases line up with TRBD1. The germline V gene has CDR1 MDHEN and CDR2 SYDVKM. The CDR3 runs to 12 residues. V shed 8 bases, J shed 1 base, and the junction held 2 bases outside the gene matches.

The V and J genes are TRBV6-5 and TRBJ1-2; tentatively, D is TRBD1 (6 bases). This CDR3 is 15 amino acids long. V lost 4 bases and J lost 3, with 15 bases in between. The germline gives CDR1 MNHEY, CDR2 SVGAGI. CDR3 sequence (DNA): TGTGCCAGCAGTTTCGGACAGCCAGCTGACTATGGCTACACCTTC. This sequence encodes CASSFGQPADYGYTF.

The table lists this clone with a count of one. The chain recombines TRBV30 with TRBJ1-5; 11 nucleotides agree with TRBD1. The J segment lost 2 bases and the V segment lost 3 bases, leaving 9 bases of the junction unmatched. The CDR3 length is 17 residues. Germline-derived CDR1 and CDR2 are GTSNPN and SVGIG (reference sequence). The CDR3 DNA sequence: TGTGCCTGGAGCCGTAGTGGACAGGGGGCAGGCAATCAGCCCCAGCATTTT. This sequence encodes CAWSRSGQGAGNQPQHF.

This clone was counted a single time. CDR3 amino acids: CASSLYFNEQFF. The CDR3 DNA reads TGCGCCAGCAGCCTTTACTTCAATGAGCAGTTCTTC. V is TRBV4-1 and J is TRBJ2-1, with D uncertain. The CDR3 covers 12 residues. V lost 4 bases, J lost 6 bases, and 7 bases lay in between. In germline, CDR1 is MGHRA, CDR2 YSYEKL.

The chain is built from TRBV30 and TRBJ1-1, with 8 bases aligning to TRBD1. The V and J ends lost 7 bases and 5 bases, in that order; junction bases with no gene match: 3. Per germline, CDR1 GTSNPN and CDR2 SVGIG (reference sequence). This CDR3 has 11 residues. The CDR3 region is CASDRGTEAFF. The CDR3 nucleotides are TGTGCCTCAGACAGGGGAACTGAAGCTTTCTTT.

The gene calls are TRBV25-1 and TRBJ2-2, with 8 bases lining up with TRBD1. The J segment lost 4 bases and the V segment lost 2 bases, leaving 0 bases of the junction unmatched. Germline-derived CDR1 and CDR2 are MGHDK and SYGVNS. The CDR3 extends over 14 amino acids. The CDR3 loop is CASSEQGATGELFF. The DNA for the CDR3 is TGTGCCAGCAGTGAACAGGGGGCCACCGGGGAGCTGTTTTTT.

This clone has more than one count but fewer than ten. V usage is TRBV10-2 and J usage is TRBJ2-7; D might be TRBD2 (5 bases). The CDR3 sequence is 16 residues long. Germline loops: CDR1 WSHSY, CDR2 SAAADI. The V end lost 0 bases, the J end lost 0 bases, and 12 bases lay between the germline ends. CDR3 loop: CASSESGGVPSYEQYF. CDR3 sequence (DNA): TGCGCCAGCAGTGAGTCTGGAGGAGTCCCCTCCTACGAGCAGTACTTC.

This sequence joins TRBV7-8 and TRBJ1-1; TRBD1 agrees at 10 bases. The germline CDR1 and CDR2 sequences are SGHVS and FQNEAQ. V shed 5 bases and J 1 base; nucleotides not matched to a gene: 1. The CDR3 runs 14 residues. The chain's CDR3 is CASSRTGGNTEAFF. Written as DNA, the CDR3 is TGTGCCAGCAGCAGGACAGGGGGGAACACTGAAGCTTTCTTT.

The CDR3 loop is CASSPDRNGPHEQYF. CDR3 in DNA: TGTGCCAGCTCCCCCGACAGGAATGGGCCACACGAGCAGTACTTC. The rearrangement links TRBV2 to TRBJ2-7, with a tentative D call TRBD1 (6 bases). Trimming took 8 bases from V and 5 from J, leaving 22 bases between them. This CDR3 comprises 15 residues. CDR1 SNHLY and CDR2 FYNNEI come from the germline V gene.

This chain joins TRBV6-5 and TRBJ2-5; TRBD2 matches at 9 bases. V lost 2 bases, J lost 9 bases, and 7 bases stayed unmatched. Per the germline V gene, CDR1 is MNHEY and CDR2 is SVGAGI. The length of the CDR3 is 14 residues. CDR3: CASSYAGGGRAQYF. In DNA form, the CDR3 reads TGTGCCAGCAGTTACGCGGGGGGGGGCCGCGCCCAGTACTTC.

The rearrangement uses TRBV4-1 and TRBJ1-3, with D maybe TRBD1 (5 bases). Trimming left V 4 bases short and J 4 bases short, with 14 bases between. Germline V gene lookup returns CDR1 MGHRA and CDR2 YSYEKL. This CDR3 region has 15 residues. The CDR3 coding sequence is TGCGCCAGCAGCCCGGCGGAGGGGCCCGGAAACACCATATATTTT. This gives the protein CASSPAEGPGNTIYF.

This clone was found a few times. The CDR3: CATSRDRAGGGHYEQYF. The CDR3 DNA reads as TGTGCCACCAGCAGAGATAGGGCAGGGGGTGGGCACTACGAGCAGTACTTC. This sequence joins TRBV15 and TRBJ2-7; 7 nucleotides align to TRBD1. This CDR3 is 17 amino acids long. The junction had 11 bases not matched to a gene; V was cut back by 0 bases and J by 3 bases. The V gene's germline CDR1 is LNHNV and CDR2 YYDKDF (reference sequence).

The V call is TRBV7-8, the J call TRBJ1-5; D unresolved. Germline V gene sequence: CDR1 SGHVS, CDR2 FQNEAQ. The CDR3 length is 15 residues. Deletions cut 1 base from V and 9 bases from J, with 16 bases between. CDR3 loop: CASSLDDSSLRPQHF. CDR3 in DNA: TGTGCCAGCAGCTTAGATGATTCATCCTTGAGGCCCCAGCATTTT. The complete variable domain, with remaining parts taken from reference TRBV7-8 and TRBJ1-5, reads GAGVSQSPRYKVAKRGQDVALRCDPISGHVSLFWYQQALGQGPEFLTYFQNEAQLDKSGLPSDRFFAERPEGSVSTLKIQRTQQEDSAVYLCASSLDDSSLRPQHFGDGTRLSIL.

This chain links TRBV10-3 with TRBJ2-7, with 10 bases fitting TRBD1. Germline loops: CDR1 ENHRY, CDR2 SYGVKD. This CDR3 region has 15 residues. Trimming cost V 4 bases and J 2 bases; bases outside gene matches: 5. The CDR3 region is CAISGGGTGAYEQYF. The CDR3, as DNA: TGTGCCATCAGTGGAGGGGGGACAGGGGCCTACGAGCAGTACTTC.

The rearrangement uses TRBV30 and TRBJ2-1, with 14 bases fitting TRBD2. This CDR3 spans 15 amino acids. The V gene's germline CDR1 is GTSNPN and CDR2 SVGIG (reference sequence). The ends lost 1 base at V and 9 bases at J; junction bases unmatched: 5. The CDR3 reads CAWSEGGLAGAEQFF. CDR3 coding DNA: TGTGCCTGGAGTGAGGGGGGACTAGCGGGGGCTGAGCAGTTCTTC.

This clone was seen a single time. V usage is TRBV13 and J usage is TRBJ2-7, with 7 positions matching TRBD1. CDR3 size: 14 residues. CDR1 and CDR2 (germline): PRHDT, FYEKMQ (reference sequence). V shed 0 bases and J 2 bases; nucleotides not matched to a gene: 1. CDR3: CASSLGQGPYEQYF. In nucleotides, the CDR3 is TGTGCCAGCAGCTTAGGACAGGGGCCCTACGAGCAGTACTTC.

CDR3 nucleotide sequence: TGTGCCATCGAGGGAGCGGGAGCTAACTACAATGAGCAGTTCTTC. It is translated as CAIEGAGANYNEQFF. The chain couples TRBV7-8 to TRBJ2-1; 8 nucleotides agree with TRBD2. This CDR3 spans 15 amino acids. V lost 10 bases and J lost 3; bases outside the gene matches: 11. CDR1 is SGHVS and CDR2 is FQNEAQ in the germline V gene.

This clone has a single count. The chain recombines TRBV6-5 with TRBJ2-7; D gene ambiguous. The germline CDR1 and CDR2 sequences are MNHEY and SVGAGI. V was trimmed by 7 bases and J by 4 bases, leaving 14 bases between them. This CDR3 contains 13 residues. The CDR3 reads CASILHQLYEQYF. The DNA for the CDR3 is TGTGCCAGCATACTGCATCAACTTTACGAGCAGTACTTC.

J is TRBJ2-1 and V is TRBV29-1; unclear D gene. The CDR3 has 11 amino acids. V lost 7 bases and J lost 7, with 11 bases in between. Germline assignment: CDR1 SQVTM and CDR2 ANQGSEA. The CDR3 DNA is TGCAGCGGGCGGATACTGAATGAGCAGTTCTTC. Its protein product is CSGRILNEQFF.

The rearrangement joins TRBV25-1 to TRBJ1-1; D remains unclear. Germline CDR1 reads MGHDK; CDR2 reads SYGVNS. V lost 8 bases to trimming and J lost 3 bases, with 16 bases between them. This CDR3 region has 14 residues. The DNA for the CDR3 is TGTGCCAGCGGCTCGGTGAGGATGGACACTGAAGCTTTCTTT. It yields the protein CASGSVRMDTEAFF.

V usage is TRBV30 and J usage is TRBJ2-3, with a tentative D call TRBD2 (6 bases). CDR3 length: 17 residues. Germline V CDR1 and CDR2: GTSNPN, SVGIG (reference sequence). V was pared by 0 bases and J by 0 bases, with 16 bases between. DNA of the CDR3: TGTGCCTGGAGTGTAATAGCGCGGGACCTTAGCACAGATACGCAGTATTTT. It encodes CAWSVIARDLSTDTQYF.